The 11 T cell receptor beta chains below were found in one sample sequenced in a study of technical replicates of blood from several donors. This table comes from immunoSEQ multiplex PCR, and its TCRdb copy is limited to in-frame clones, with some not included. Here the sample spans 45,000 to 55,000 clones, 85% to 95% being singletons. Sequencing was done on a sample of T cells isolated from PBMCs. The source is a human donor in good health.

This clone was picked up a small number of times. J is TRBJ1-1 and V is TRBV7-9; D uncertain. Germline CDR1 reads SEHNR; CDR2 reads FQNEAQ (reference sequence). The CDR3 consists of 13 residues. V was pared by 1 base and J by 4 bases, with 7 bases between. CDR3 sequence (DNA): TGTGCCAGCAGCTTAGGATCAGTCACTGAAGCTTTCTTT. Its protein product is CASSLGSVTEAFF.

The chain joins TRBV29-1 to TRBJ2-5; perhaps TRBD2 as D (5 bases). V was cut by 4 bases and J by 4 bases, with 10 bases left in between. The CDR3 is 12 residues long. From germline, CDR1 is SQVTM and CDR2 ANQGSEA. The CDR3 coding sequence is TGCAGCGTTGGTCTAGGGAGAGAGACCCAGTACTTC. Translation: CSVGLGRETQYF.

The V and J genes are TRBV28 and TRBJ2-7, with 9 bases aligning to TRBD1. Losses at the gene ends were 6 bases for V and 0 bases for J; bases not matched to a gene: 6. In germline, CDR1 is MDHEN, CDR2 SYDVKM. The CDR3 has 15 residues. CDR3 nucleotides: TGTGCCAGCAGCCCGGCGGGACAGGGCTCCTACGAGCAGTACTTC. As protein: CASSPAGQGSYEQYF. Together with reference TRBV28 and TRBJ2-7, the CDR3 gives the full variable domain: DVKVTQSSRYLVKRTGEKVFLECVQDMDHENMFWYRQDPGLGLRLIYFSYDVKMKEKGDIPEGYSVSREKKERFSLILESASTNQTSMYLCASSPAGQGSYEQYFGPGTRLTVT.

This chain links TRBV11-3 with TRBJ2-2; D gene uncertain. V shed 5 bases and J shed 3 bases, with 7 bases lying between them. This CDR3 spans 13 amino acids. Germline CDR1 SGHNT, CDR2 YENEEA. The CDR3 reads CASSRYYTGELFF. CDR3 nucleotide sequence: TGTGCCAGCAGCCGTTATTACACCGGGGAGCTGTTTTTT.

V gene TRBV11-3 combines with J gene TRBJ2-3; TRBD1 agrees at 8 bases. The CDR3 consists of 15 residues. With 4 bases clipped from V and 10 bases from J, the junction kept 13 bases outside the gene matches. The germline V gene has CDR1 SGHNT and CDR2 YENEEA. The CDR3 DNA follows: TGTGCCAGCAGCTCCGGACAGGGATCCTTCGGGGCGCAGTATTTT. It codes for CASSSGQGSFGAQYF.

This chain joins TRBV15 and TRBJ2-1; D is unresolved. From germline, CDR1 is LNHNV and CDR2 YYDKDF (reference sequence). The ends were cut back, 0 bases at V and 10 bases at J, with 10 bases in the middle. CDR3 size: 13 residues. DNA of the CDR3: TGTGCCACCAGCAGAGACCCGGTCCGAGAGCAGTTCTTC. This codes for CATSRDPVREQFF.

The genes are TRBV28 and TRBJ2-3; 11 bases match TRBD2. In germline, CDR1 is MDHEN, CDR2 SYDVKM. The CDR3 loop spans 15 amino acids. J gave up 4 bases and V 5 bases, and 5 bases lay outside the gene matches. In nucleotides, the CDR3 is TGTGCCAGCAGTCCAGTAGCGGGAGGGCCAGATACGCAGTATTTT. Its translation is CASSPVAGGPDTQYF.

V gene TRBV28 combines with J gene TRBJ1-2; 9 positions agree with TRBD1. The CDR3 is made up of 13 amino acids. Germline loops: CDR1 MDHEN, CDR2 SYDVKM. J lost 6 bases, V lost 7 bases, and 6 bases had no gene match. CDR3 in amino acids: CASKSTGGNGYTF. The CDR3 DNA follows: TGTGCCAGCAAGTCGACAGGGGGAAATGGCTACACCTTC.

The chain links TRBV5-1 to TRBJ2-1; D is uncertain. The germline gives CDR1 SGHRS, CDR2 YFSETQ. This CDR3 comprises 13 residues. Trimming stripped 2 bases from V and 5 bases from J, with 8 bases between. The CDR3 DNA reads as TGCGCCAGCAGCTTAACCGGTGACAATGAGCAGTTCTTC. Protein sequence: CASSLTGDNEQFF.

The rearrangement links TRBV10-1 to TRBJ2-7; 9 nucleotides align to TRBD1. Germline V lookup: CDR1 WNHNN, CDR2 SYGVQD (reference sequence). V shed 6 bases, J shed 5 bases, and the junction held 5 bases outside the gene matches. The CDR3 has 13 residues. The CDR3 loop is CASSLQGADEQYF. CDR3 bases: TGCGCCAGCAGCTTACAGGGGGCGGACGAGCAGTACTTC.

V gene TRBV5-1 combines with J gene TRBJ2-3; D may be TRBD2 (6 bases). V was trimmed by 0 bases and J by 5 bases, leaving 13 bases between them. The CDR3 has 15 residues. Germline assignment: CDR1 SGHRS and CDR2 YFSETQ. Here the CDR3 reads CASSLVGGTRDTQYF. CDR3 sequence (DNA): TGCGCCAGCAGCTTGGTTGGCGGGACGCGAGATACGCAGTATTTT.